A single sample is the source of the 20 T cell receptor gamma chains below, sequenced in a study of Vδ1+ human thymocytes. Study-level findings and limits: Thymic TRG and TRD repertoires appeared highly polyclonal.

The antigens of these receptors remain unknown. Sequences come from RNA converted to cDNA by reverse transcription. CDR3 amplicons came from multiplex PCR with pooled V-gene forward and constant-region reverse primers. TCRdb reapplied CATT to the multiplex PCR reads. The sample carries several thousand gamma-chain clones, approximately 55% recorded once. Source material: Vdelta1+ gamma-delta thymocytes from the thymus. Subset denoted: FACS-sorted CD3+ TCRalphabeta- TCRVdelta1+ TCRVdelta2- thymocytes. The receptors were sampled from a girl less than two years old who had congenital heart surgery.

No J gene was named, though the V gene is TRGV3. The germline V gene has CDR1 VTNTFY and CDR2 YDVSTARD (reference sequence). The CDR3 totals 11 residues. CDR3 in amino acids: CATWDMRLKLF. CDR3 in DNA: TGTGCCACCTGGGACATGCGCTTAAAACTCTTT.

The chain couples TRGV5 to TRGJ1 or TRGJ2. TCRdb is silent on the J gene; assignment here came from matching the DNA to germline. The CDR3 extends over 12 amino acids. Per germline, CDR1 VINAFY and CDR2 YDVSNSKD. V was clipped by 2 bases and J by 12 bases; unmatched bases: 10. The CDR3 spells CATWDKSPLKLF. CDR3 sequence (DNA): TGTGCCACCTGGGACAAAAGTCCGTTGAAACTCTTT.

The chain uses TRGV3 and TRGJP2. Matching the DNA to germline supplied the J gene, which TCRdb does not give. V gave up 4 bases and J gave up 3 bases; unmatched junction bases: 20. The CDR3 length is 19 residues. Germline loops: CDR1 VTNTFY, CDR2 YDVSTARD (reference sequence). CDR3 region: CATWEHRYGGGGSDWIKTF. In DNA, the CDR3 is TGTGCCACCTGGGAACACAGGTACGGGGGAGGGGGTAGTGATTGGATCAAGACGTTT.

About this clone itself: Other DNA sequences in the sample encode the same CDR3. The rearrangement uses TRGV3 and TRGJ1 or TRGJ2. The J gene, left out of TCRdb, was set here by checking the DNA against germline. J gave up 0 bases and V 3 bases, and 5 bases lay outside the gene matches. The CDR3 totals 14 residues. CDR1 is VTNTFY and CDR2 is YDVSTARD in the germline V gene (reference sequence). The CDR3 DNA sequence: TGTGCCACCTGGGACCGGCGGAATTATTATAAGAAACTCTTT. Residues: CATWDRRNYYKKLF.

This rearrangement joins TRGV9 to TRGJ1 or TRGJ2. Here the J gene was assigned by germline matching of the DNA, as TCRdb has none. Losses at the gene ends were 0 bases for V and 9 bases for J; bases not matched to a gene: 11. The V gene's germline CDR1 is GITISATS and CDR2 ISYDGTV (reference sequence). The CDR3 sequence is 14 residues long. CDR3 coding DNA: TGTGCCTTGTGGGAGGTGCAGAGGTTGGGTAAGAAACTCTTT. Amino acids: CALWEVQRLGKKLF.

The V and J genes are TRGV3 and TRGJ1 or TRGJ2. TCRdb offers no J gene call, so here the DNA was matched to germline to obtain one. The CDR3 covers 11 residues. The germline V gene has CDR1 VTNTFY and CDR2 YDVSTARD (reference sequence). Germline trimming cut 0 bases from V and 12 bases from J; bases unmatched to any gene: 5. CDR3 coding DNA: TGTGCCACCTGGGACAGGGACTTGAAACTCTTT. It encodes CATWDRDLKLF.

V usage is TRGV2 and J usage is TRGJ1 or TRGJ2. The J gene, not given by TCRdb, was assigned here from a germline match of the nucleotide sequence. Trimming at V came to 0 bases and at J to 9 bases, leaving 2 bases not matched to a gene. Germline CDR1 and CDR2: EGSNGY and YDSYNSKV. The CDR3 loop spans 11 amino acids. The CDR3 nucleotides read TGTGCCACCTGGGACGGGGCTAAGAAACTCTTT. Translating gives CATWDGAKKLF.

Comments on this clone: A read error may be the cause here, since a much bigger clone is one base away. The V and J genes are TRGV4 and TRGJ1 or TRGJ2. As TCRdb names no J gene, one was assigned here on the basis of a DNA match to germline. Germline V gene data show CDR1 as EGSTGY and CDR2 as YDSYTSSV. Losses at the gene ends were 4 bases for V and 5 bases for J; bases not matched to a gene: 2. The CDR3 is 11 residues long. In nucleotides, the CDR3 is TGTGCCACCTGGGAAAATTATAAGAAACTCTTT. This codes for CATWENYKKLF.

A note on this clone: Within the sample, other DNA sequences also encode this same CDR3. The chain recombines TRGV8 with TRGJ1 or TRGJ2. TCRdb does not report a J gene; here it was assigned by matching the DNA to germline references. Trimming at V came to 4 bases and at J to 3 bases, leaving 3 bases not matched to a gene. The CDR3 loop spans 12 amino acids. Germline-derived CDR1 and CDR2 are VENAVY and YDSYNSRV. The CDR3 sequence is CATWEPYYKKLF. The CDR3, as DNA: TGTGCCACCTGGGAACCTTATTATAAGAAACTCTTT.

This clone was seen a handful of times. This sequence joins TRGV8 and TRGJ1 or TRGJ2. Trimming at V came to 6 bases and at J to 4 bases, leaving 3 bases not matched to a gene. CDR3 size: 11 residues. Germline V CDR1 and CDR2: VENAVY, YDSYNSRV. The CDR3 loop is CATWYYYKKLF. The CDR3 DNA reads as TGTGCCACCTGGTACTATTATAAGAAACTCTTT.

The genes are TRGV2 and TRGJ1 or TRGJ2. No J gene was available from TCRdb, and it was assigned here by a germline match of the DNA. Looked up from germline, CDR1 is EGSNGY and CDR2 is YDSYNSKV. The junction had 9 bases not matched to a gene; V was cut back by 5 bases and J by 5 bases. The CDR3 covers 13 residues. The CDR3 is CATWGPGDYKKLF. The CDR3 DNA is TGTGCCACCTGGGGCCCCGGTGATTATAAGAAACTCTTT.

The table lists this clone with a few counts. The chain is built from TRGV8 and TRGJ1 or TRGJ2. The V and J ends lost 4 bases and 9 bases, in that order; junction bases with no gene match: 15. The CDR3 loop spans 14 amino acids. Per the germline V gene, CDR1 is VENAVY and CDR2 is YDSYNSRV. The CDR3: CATWDARSCGKKLF. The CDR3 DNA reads TGTGCCACCTGGGACGCTCGGAGTTGCGGTAAGAAACTCTTT.

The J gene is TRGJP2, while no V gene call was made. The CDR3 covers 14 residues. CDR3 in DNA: TGTGCCACCTGGACTTATAGTAGTGATTGGATCAAGACGTTT. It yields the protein CATWTYSSDWIKTF.

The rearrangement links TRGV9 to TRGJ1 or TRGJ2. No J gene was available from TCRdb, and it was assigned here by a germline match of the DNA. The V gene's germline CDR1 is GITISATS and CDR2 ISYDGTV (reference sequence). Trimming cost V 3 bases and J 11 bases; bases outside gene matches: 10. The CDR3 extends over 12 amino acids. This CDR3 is CALWEPHEEKLF. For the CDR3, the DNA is TGTGCCTTGTGGGAGCCGCATGAGGAGAAACTCTTT.

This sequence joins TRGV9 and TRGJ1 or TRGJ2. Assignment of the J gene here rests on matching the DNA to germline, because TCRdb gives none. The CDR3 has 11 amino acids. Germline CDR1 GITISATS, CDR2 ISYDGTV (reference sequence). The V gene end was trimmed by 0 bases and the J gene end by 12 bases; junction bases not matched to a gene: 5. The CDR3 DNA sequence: TGTGCCTTGTGGGAGGTGTGGGCGAAACTCTTT. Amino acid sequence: CALWEVWAKLF.

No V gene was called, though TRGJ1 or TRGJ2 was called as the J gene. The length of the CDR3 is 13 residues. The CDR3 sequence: CATWDGPYYKKLF. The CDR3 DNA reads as TGTGCCACCTGGGATGGTCCTTATTATAAGAAACTCTTT.

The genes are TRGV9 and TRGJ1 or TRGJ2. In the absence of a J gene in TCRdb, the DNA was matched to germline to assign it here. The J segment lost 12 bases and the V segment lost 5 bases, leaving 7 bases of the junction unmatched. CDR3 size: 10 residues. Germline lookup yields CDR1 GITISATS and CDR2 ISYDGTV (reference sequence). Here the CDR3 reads CALWGPGKLF. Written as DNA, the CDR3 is TGTGCCTTGTGGGGCCCGGGGAAACTCTTT.

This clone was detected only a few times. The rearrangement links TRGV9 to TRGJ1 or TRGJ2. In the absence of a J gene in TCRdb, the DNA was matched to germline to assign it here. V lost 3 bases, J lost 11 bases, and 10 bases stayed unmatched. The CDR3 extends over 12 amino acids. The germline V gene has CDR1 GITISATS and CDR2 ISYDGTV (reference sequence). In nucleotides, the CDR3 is TGTGCCTTGTGGGAGTCGTATTTTGAGAAACTCTTT. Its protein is CALWESYFEKLF.

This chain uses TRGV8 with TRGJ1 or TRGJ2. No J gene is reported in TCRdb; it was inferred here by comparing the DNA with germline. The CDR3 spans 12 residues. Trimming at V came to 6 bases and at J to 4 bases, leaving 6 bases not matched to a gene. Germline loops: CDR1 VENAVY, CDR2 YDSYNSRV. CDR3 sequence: CATWSRYYKKLF. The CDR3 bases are TGTGCCACCTGGTCTAGATATTATAAGAAACTCTTT.

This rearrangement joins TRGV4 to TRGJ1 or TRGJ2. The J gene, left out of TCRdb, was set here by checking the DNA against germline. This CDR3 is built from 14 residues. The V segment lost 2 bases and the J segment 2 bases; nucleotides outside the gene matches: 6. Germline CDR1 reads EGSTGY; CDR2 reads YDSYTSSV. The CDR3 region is CATWDEPDYYKKLF. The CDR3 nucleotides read TGTGCCACCTGGGATGAACCCGATTATTATAAGAAACTCTTT.